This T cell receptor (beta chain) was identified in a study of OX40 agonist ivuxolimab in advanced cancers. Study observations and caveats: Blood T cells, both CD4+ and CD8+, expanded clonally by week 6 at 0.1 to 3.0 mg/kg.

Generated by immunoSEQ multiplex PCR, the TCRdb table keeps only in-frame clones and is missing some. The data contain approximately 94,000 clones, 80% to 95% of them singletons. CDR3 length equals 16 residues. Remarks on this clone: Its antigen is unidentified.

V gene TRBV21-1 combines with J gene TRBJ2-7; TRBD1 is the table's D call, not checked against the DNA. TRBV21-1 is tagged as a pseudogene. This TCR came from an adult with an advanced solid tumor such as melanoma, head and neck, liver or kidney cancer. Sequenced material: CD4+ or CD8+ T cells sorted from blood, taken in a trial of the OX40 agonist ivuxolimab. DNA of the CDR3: TGTGCCAGCAGCCTATCATCCGGGACAGGAGCCTACGAGCAGTACTTC. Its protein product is CASSLSSGTGAYEQYF.